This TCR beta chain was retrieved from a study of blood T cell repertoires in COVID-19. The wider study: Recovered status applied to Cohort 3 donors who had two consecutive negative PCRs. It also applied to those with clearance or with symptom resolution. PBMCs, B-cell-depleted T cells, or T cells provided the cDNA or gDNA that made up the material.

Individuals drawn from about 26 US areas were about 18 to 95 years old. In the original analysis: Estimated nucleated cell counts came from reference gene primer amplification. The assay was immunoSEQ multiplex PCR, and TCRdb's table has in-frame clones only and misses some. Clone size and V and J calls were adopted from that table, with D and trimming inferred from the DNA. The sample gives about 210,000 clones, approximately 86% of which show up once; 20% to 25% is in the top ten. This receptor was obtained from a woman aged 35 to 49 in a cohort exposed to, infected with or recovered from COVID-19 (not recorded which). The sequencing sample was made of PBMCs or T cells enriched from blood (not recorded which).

CDR3 DNA sequence: TGTGCCAGCAGCCATACAGTTAACTATGGCTACACCTTC. Protein sequence: CASSHTVNYGYTF. The rearrangement uses TRBV11-3 and TRBJ1-2; no firm D call. The CDR3 runs 13 residues. Germline CDR1 and CDR2: SGHNT and YENEEA. Deletions cut 5 bases from V and 1 base from J, with 8 bases between.